The 19 T cell receptor beta chains listed next were all sequenced from one sample in a study of shared clonotypes between healthy human individuals. Data came from immunoSEQ multiplex PCR; TCRdb stores just in-frame clones and leaves some out. The data hold roughly 1,100,000 clones, with about 77% observed a single time. Source material: memory CD4+ T cells sorted from blood. Subset: CD45RA-negative fraction. These receptor sequences come from a man aged 18 to 29 in good health.

This chain links TRBV5-4 with TRBJ2-5, with D perhaps matching TRBD1 or TRBD2 (6 bases each). Looked up from germline, CDR1 is SGHNT and CDR2 is YYREEE (reference sequence). The CDR3 spans 14 residues. Trimming left V 3 bases short and J 4 bases short, with 13 bases between. The CDR3 reads CASSSLQGGETQYF. The DNA of the CDR3 is TGTGCCAGCAGCTCGTTACAGGGAGGAGAGACCCAGTACTTC.

The chain links TRBV10-2 to TRBJ2-7; TRBD2 matches 13 bases. The ends lost 0 bases at V and 7 bases at J; junction bases unmatched: 3. Looked up from germline, CDR1 is WSHSY and CDR2 is SAAADI. The CDR3 spans 15 residues. CDR3 sequence (DNA): TGCGCCAGCAGTGAGTCGACTAGCGGGAGGCAAGAGCAGTACTTC. It is translated as CASSESTSGRQEQYF.

This chain connects TRBV4-3 to TRBJ2-1; possible D gene TRBD2, 5 bases. The germline V gene has CDR1 LGHNA and CDR2 YSLEER. Trimming stripped 0 bases from V and 0 bases from J, with 18 bases between. The CDR3 is made up of 19 amino acids. CDR3 residues: CASSQEYYSVEVSYNEQFF. The CDR3 DNA sequence: TGCGCCAGCAGCCAAGAATACTACTCTGTGGAGGTCTCCTACAATGAGCAGTTCTTC.

Concerning this clone: It differs at one base from a far larger clone, so likely a read error. Other DNA sequences from this sample encode an identical CDR3 as well. This chain connects TRBV5-4 to TRBJ2-7; 7 nucleotides match TRBD1. The CDR3 loop spans 13 amino acids. The germline gives CDR1 SGHNT, CDR2 YYREEE (reference sequence). With 2 bases clipped from V and 2 bases from J, the junction kept 1 base outside the gene matches. The CDR3 DNA sequence: TGTGCCAGCAGCTTCGGACAGGCCTACGAGCAGTACTTC. This translates into CASSFGQAYEQYF.

This chain links TRBV2 with TRBJ2-1, with TRBD1 as a possible D gene (5 bases). This CDR3 contains 16 residues. Germline values: CDR1 SNHLY, CDR2 FYNNEI. V shed 6 bases and J shed 4 bases, with 19 bases lying between them. CDR3 sequence reads: CASRTIRGDRYNEQFF. The DNA of the CDR3 is TGTGCCAGCAGGACCATTAGGGGCGACCGTTACAATGAGCAGTTCTTC.

V gene TRBV12-5 combines with J gene TRBJ2-1; 8 nucleotides align to TRBD2. The CDR3 is made up of 15 amino acids. J was trimmed by 5 bases and V by 6 bases; bases with no gene match: 9. Germline CDR1 reads LGHNT; CDR2 reads FRNRAP. The DNA for the CDR3 is TGTGCTAGTGGCTTCAGCGGGGGCCTCAACAATGAGCAGTTCTTC. Its translation: CASGFSGGLNNEQFF. Full variable domain (rest looked up from reference TRBV12-5 and TRBJ2-1): DARVTQTPRHKVTEMGQEVTMRCQPILGHNTVFWYRQTMMQGLELLAYFRNRAPLDDSGMPKDRFSAEMPDATLATLKIQPSEPRDSAVYFCASGFSGGLNNEQFFGPGTRLTVL.

This clone was recorded many times. J is TRBJ1-2 and V is TRBV5-4; D might be TRBD1 (6 bases). The germline V gene has CDR1 SGHNT and CDR2 YYREEE (reference sequence). This CDR3 is 14 amino acids long. The V end lost 4 bases, the J end lost 2 bases, and 12 bases lay between the germline ends. This CDR3 is CASSLIGQNYGYTF. In DNA form, the CDR3 reads TGTGCCAGCAGCCTTATTGGACAGAACTATGGCTACACCTTC.

The chain joins TRBV10-3 to TRBJ1-1; 11 nucleotides align to TRBD1. Germline V CDR1 and CDR2: ENHRY, SYGVKD. Unmatched junction bases numbered 14, after V lost 8 bases and J lost 3 bases. This CDR3 comprises 17 residues. The CDR3 coding sequence is TGTGCCATCCGCCCGGGACAGGGGGTTCGGAAGGACACTGAAGCTTTCTTT. Its translation: CAIRPGQGVRKDTEAFF.

This clone appeared a single time. The chain combines TRBV2 with TRBJ2-5, with 10 bases aligning to TRBD2. This CDR3 has 13 residues. In germline, CDR1 is SNHLY, CDR2 FYNNEI. With V trimmed by 8 bases and J by 7 bases, 7 bases remained unmatched. The CDR3 region has the DNA TGTGCCAGCGACAGCGGGGGGGATGGGACCCAGTACTTC. It is translated as CASDSGGDGTQYF.

The chain links TRBV6-5 to TRBJ2-1, with TRBD2 matching over 8 bases. CDR1 MNHEY and CDR2 SVGAGI come from the germline V gene. The CDR3 loop spans 15 amino acids. V shed 5 bases, J shed 5 bases, and the junction held 8 bases outside the gene matches. The CDR3 sequence is CASSLSGSGNNEQFF. The CDR3 bases are TGTGCCAGCAGTCTGAGCGGGAGCGGGAACAATGAGCAGTTCTTC.

This clone was recorded once. The rearrangement links TRBV7-8 to TRBJ1-3, with D perhaps TRBD1 (5 bases). V was clipped by 5 bases and J by 0 bases, with 11 bases between them. The length of the CDR3 is 15 residues. Germline loops: CDR1 SGHVS, CDR2 FQNEAQ. CDR3 region: CASSQQANSGNTIYF. CDR3 nucleotide sequence: TGTGCCAGCAGCCAACAGGCCAACTCTGGAAACACCATATATTTT.

The chain carries TRBV6-5 and TRBJ2-1; tentatively, D is TRBD1 or TRBD2 (5 bases each). Deletions cut 2 bases from V and 9 bases from J, with 5 bases between. This CDR3 contains 11 residues. Germline CDR1 is MNHEY and CDR2 is SVGAGI. CDR3 in amino acids: CASSYGGEQFF. Written as DNA, the CDR3 is TGTGCCAGCAGTTACGGGGGTGAGCAGTTCTTC.

The V call is TRBV5-4, the J call TRBJ2-3; D might be TRBD2 (6 bases). Germline V gene lookup returns CDR1 SGHNT and CDR2 YYREEE (reference sequence). The V end lost 3 bases, the J end lost 0 bases, and 14 bases lay between the germline ends. CDR3 size: 16 residues. The chain's CDR3 is CASSSGRGTSTDTQYF. The CDR3 DNA reads as TGTGCCAGCAGCTCGGGGCGCGGGACTAGCACAGATACGCAGTATTTT.

The genes are TRBV4-2 and TRBJ2-5, with 8 bases aligning to TRBD2. Trimming at V came to 4 bases and at J to 1 base, leaving 14 bases not matched to a gene. This CDR3 contains 18 residues. Per the germline V gene, CDR1 is LGHNA and CDR2 is YNFKEQ. The CDR3 protein is CASSLASGGPWSQETQYF. The CDR3 DNA follows: TGTGCCAGCAGCCTAGCCAGCGGGGGCCCCTGGTCCCAAGAGACCCAGTACTTC.

This sequence joins TRBV6-4 and TRBJ1-2; D might be TRBD1 (5 bases). Looked up from germline, CDR1 is MRHNA and CDR2 is SNTAGT. V lost 8 bases and J lost 0, with 16 bases in between. There are 15 residues in the CDR3. In DNA, the CDR3 is TGTGCCAGCCCCCTCGGCCAGGGTGCTAACTATGGCTACACCTTC. Residues: CASPLGQGANYGYTF.

This sequence joins TRBV5-1 and TRBJ1-1; maybe TRBD1 (6 bases). The germline V gene encodes CDR1 SGHRS and CDR2 YFSETQ. Deletions cut 5 bases from V and 3 bases from J, with 11 bases between. The CDR3 has 13 residues. In DNA, the CDR3 is TGCGCCAGCAGGAGGGGGGTGGACACTGAAGCTTTCTTT. Translated: CASRRGVDTEAFF. The whole variable domain, remainder taken from reference TRBV5-1 and TRBJ1-1, is KAGVTQTPRYLIKTRGQQVTLSCSPISGHRSVSWYQQTPGQGLQFLFEYFSETQRNKGNFPGRFSGRQFSNSRSEMNVSTLELGDSALYLCASRRGVDTEAFFGQGTRLTVV.

This clone appeared a single time. V usage is TRBV5-1 and J usage is TRBJ2-7, with TRBD1 as a possible D gene (5 bases). The ends were cut back, 0 bases at V and 0 bases at J, with 13 bases in the middle. This CDR3 is built from 16 residues. The germline V gene encodes CDR1 SGHRS and CDR2 YFSETQ. The CDR3 here is CASSLGRTSSSYEQYF. Written as DNA, the CDR3 is TGCGCCAGCAGCTTGGGCAGGACATCGAGCTCCTACGAGCAGTACTTC. The complete variable domain, with remaining parts taken from reference TRBV5-1 and TRBJ2-7, reads KAGVTQTPRYLIKTRGQQVTLSCSPISGHRSVSWYQQTPGQGLQFLFEYFSETQRNKGNFPGRFSGRQFSNSRSEMNVSTLELGDSALYLCASSLGRTSSSYEQYFGPGTRLTVT.

This rearrangement joins TRBV4-1 to TRBJ2-5; the D gene is possibly TRBD1 (6 bases). Germline V gene sequence: CDR1 MGHRA, CDR2 YSYEKL. Deletions cut 4 bases from V and 5 bases from J, with 11 bases between. The CDR3 extends over 13 amino acids. CDR3 sequence: CASSPQGWETQYF. CDR3 DNA sequence: TGCGCCAGCAGCCCACAGGGTTGGGAGACCCAGTACTTC.

CDR3 DNA: TGTGCCAGCTCACCTTATCCACAGGTCACCGGGGAGCTGTTTTTT. Its protein is CASSPYPQVTGELFF. The J gene is TRBJ2-2, the V gene TRBV18; possibly TRBD1 for D (5 bases). The CDR3 totals 15 residues. V gave up 3 bases and J gave up 4 bases, with 12 bases separating them. CDR1 and CDR2 (germline): KGHSH, LQKENI.